These 20 T cell receptor beta chains originate from one sample sequenced in a study of blood T cell repertoires in COVID-19. Here immunoSEQ multiplex PCR was the method, and the copy in TCRdb shows in-frame clones only, minus some. Of some 57,000 clones in the sample, more than 70% were seen once. The sample comprised peripheral blood. The origin of the receptors is a woman of 80 years or more with acute or convalescent COVID-19.

The chain has TRBV5-1 and TRBJ1-4; 7 bases align to TRBD1. From germline, CDR1 is SGHRS and CDR2 YFSETQ. The V segment lost 0 bases and the J segment 10 bases; nucleotides outside the gene matches: 6. CDR3 length: 14 amino acids. This CDR3 is CASSLEAGGRKLFF. CDR3 bases: TGCGCCAGCAGCTTGGAGGCAGGGGGGCGAAAACTGTTTTTT. Together with reference TRBV5-1 and TRBJ1-4, the CDR3 gives the full variable domain: KAGVTQTPRYLIKTRGQQVTLSCSPISGHRSVSWYQQTPGQGLQFLFEYFSETQRNKGNFPGRFSGRQFSNSRSEMNVSTLELGDSALYLCASSLEAGGRKLFFGSGTQLSVL.

The chain uses TRBV28 and TRBJ1-1, with 9 bases fitting TRBD1. CDR1 is MDHEN, CDR2 SYDVKM, per germline. The CDR3 totals 15 residues. The V gene end was trimmed by 6 bases and the J gene end by 6 bases; junction bases not matched to a gene: 11. CDR3 sequence reads: CASSSGGNRGPEAFF. In DNA, the CDR3 is TGTGCCAGCAGCTCAGGGGGCAACAGGGGGCCTGAAGCTTTCTTT.

The chain links TRBV5-3 to TRBJ2-1; TRBD1 matches at 8 bases. TRBV5-3 is labeled an ORF, and its function is uncertain. CDR3 length equals 16 residues. V shed 1 base and J 5 bases; nucleotides not matched to a gene: 8. This CDR3 is CARSLNKDRVNNEQFF. In nucleotides, the CDR3 is TGTGCCAGAAGCTTGAACAAGGACAGGGTAAACAATGAGCAGTTCTTC.

This chain links TRBV5-1 with TRBJ1-5, with D tentatively TRBD1 (5 bases). The CDR3 contains 15 residues. Trimming removed 4 bases from V and 7 bases from J, with 18 bases in between. Germline CDR1 SGHRS, CDR2 YFSETQ. Written as DNA, the CDR3 is TGCGCCAGCAGCCCCGGATCTAGGGGAGGGCAGCCCCAGCATTTT. The encoded protein is CASSPGSRGGQPQHF.

V gene TRBV7-3 combines with J gene TRBJ2-1; 9 positions agree with TRBD2. The V gene's germline CDR1 is SGHTA and CDR2 FQGTGA. The CDR3 totals 16 residues. V was pared by 2 bases and J by 7 bases, with 9 bases of the junction left unmatched. The CDR3 region has the DNA TGTGCCAGCAGCTTAGGTCAAGCGGGGGGCCGGAATGAGCAGTTCTTC. It codes for CASSLGQAGGRNEQFF.

The chain has TRBV5-1 and TRBJ1-3; TRBD1 aligns across 7 bases. The J segment lost 1 base and the V segment lost 0 bases, leaving 10 bases of the junction unmatched. The CDR3 runs to 18 residues. The V gene's germline CDR1 is SGHRS and CDR2 YFSETQ. The chain's CDR3 is CASSLEGQRSPSGNTIYF. The CDR3 coding sequence is TGCGCCAGCAGCTTGGAGGGACAGCGTTCCCCTTCTGGAAACACCATATATTTT.

Comments on this clone: Its ends do not fully match the called genes, so a read error is possible. The rearrangement uses TRBV7-7 and TRBJ2-7, with D perhaps matching TRBD2 (6 bases). The CDR3 spans 15 residues. The V gene's germline CDR1 is SSHAT and CDR2 FNYEAQ (reference sequence). The CDR3 here is CASSPGVGSSYEQYF. DNA of the CDR3: TGTGCTAGCAGCCCCGGGGTCGGGAGCTCCTACGAGCAGTACTTC. Using reference TRBV7-7 and TRBJ2-7 for the parts outside the CDR3, the full variable domain is GAGVSQSPRYKVTKRGQDVTLRCDPISSHATLYWYQQALGQGPEFLTYFNYEAQPDKSGLPSDRFSAERPEGSISTLTIQRTEQRDSAMYRCASSPGVGSSYEQYFGPGTRLTVT.

The rearrangement joins TRBV28 to TRBJ2-5, with D tentatively TRBD2 (5 bases). V gave up 1 base and J gave up 3 bases, with 9 bases separating them. Germline CDR1 is MDHEN and CDR2 is SYDVKM. CDR3 length: 14 residues. CDR3 in DNA: TGTGCCAGCAGTTTATTAAGAGGGAAAGAGACCCAGTACTTC. This gives the protein CASSLLRGKETQYF. Supplemented by reference TRBV28 and TRBJ2-5, the full variable domain reads DVKVTQSSRYLVKRTGEKVFLECVQDMDHENMFWYRQDPGLGLRLIYFSYDVKMKEKGDIPEGYSVSREKKERFSLILESASTNQTSMYLCASSLLRGKETQYFGPGTRLLVL.

The V call is TRBV27, the J call TRBJ1-1; D is perhaps TRBD1 (6 bases). CDR1 and CDR2 from the germline V gene are MNHEY and SMNVEV (reference sequence). Deletions cut 6 bases from V and 1 base from J, with 15 bases between. This CDR3 region has 15 residues. The CDR3 reads CASSRTGPQNTEAFF. As DNA, the CDR3 is TGTGCCAGCAGCCGCACAGGGCCCCAGAACACTGAAGCTTTCTTT.

The chain couples TRBV6-2 or TRBV6-3 to TRBJ2-5; 8 bases agree with TRBD1. The CDR3 has 15 residues. Losses at the gene ends were 6 bases for V and 4 bases for J; bases not matched to a gene: 10. Germline CDR1 is MNHEY and CDR2 is SVGEGT. CDR3 DNA sequence: TGTGCCAGCAGCTCACAAAAACAGGGGGTAGAGACCCAGTACTTC. It yields the protein CASSSQKQGVETQYF.

This chain connects TRBV18 to TRBJ2-3, with a weak D call TRBD1 (5 bases). With 2 bases removed from V and 3 bases from J, the gap between germline ends came to 12 bases. The CDR3 contains 15 residues. Germline CDR1 KGHSH, CDR2 LQKENI. CDR3 loop: CASSPSPGITDTQYF. In DNA form, the CDR3 reads TGTGCCAGCTCACCAAGTCCAGGGATAACAGATACGCAGTATTTT.

The chain links TRBV27 to TRBJ2-5; 8 nucleotides agree with TRBD1. Germline CDR1 MNHEY, CDR2 SMNVEV (reference sequence). CDR3 length: 14 residues. Trimming at V came to 5 bases and at J to 5 bases, leaving 7 bases not matched to a gene. CDR3 sequence reads: CASSLQRQGETQYF. The DNA of the CDR3 is TGTGCCAGCAGTCTCCAAAGACAGGGGGAGACCCAGTACTTC.

The chain employs TRBV5-4 and TRBJ1-4; a weak D match, TRBD1 (6 bases). Between the trimmed V and J ends, which lost 0 bases and 5 bases, there was a span of 14 bases. The CDR3 runs to 16 residues. Germline V gene data show CDR1 as SGHNT and CDR2 as YYREEE (reference sequence). DNA for the CDR3: TGTGCCAGCAGCTTGGCCGCAGGGGCCGAAAATGAAAAACTGTTTTTT. Protein product: CASSLAAGAENEKLFF.

This clone was observed a few times. The chain joins TRBV7-3 to TRBJ2-1; D might be TRBD2 (7 bases). This CDR3 comprises 17 residues. Germline CDR1 is SGHTA and CDR2 is FQGTGA. The V end lost 5 bases, the J end lost 6 bases, and 23 bases lay between the germline ends. The CDR3 DNA sequence: TGTGCCAGCAGCACAGCAGGGGCTAGCGGTCTTGTCAATGAGCAGTTCTTC. It is translated as CASSTAGASGLVNEQFF.

In this sample, this clone turned up once. This chain links TRBV5-1 with TRBJ2-5; D is ambiguous. Germline V CDR1 and CDR2: SGHRS, YFSETQ. Between the trimmed V and J ends, which lost 0 bases and 3 bases, there was a span of 9 bases. CDR3 size: 14 residues. This CDR3 is CASSLVLKKETQYF. DNA for the CDR3: TGCGCCAGCAGCTTGGTACTAAAAAAAGAGACCCAGTACTTC.

The chain recombines TRBV7-8 with TRBJ2-5; 10 nucleotides line up with TRBD2. The germline CDR1 and CDR2 sequences are SGHVS and FQNEAQ. The CDR3 covers 16 residues. With V trimmed by 4 bases and J by 1 base, 6 bases remained unmatched. The DNA of the CDR3 is TGTGCCAGCAGCTCCCTACTAGCGGGGCCCCAAGAGACCCAGTACTTC. Protein sequence: CASSSLLAGPQETQYF. Filled out from reference TRBV7-8 and TRBJ2-5, the complete variable domain reads GAGVSQSPRYKVAKRGQDVALRCDPISGHVSLFWYQQALGQGPEFLTYFQNEAQLDKSGLPSDRFFAERPEGSVSTLKIQRTQQEDSAVYLCASSSLLAGPQETQYFGPGTRLLVL.

Turning to this clone: Within the sample, other DNA sequences also encode this same CDR3. V is TRBV5-1 and J is TRBJ2-5, with TRBD1 matching 7 bases. CDR3 size: 14 residues. The V and J ends lost 0 bases and 4 bases, in that order; junction bases with no gene match: 3. Germline V lookup: CDR1 SGHRS, CDR2 YFSETQ. CDR3: CASSLEGGGETQYF. DNA for the CDR3: TGCGCCAGCAGCTTGGAAGGGGGCGGAGAGACCCAGTACTTC.

In this sample, this clone turned up once. The chain has TRBV11-3 and TRBJ1-1; D unclear. The CDR3 contains 16 residues. Germline V gives CDR1 SGHNT, CDR2 YENEEA. The V and J ends lost 3 bases and 4 bases respectively, with 18 bases between them. The CDR3 sequence is CASSFTPGVLGTEAFF. DNA for the CDR3: TGTGCCAGCAGCTTCACCCCCGGGGTCTTAGGCACTGAAGCTTTCTTT.

The rearrangement uses TRBV3-1 (or the pseudogene TRBV3-2) and TRBJ1-2; D is uncertain. In germline, CDR1 is LGHDT, CDR2 YNNKEL (reference sequence). CDR3 length: 12 residues. Trimming shortened V by 3 bases and J by 3 bases, and 5 bases separated the two germline ends. CDR3 amino acids: CASSQGDYGYTF. The CDR3 DNA follows: TGTGCCAGCAGCCAGGGAGACTATGGCTACACCTTC.

This sequence joins TRBV6-7 and TRBJ1-5; TRBD1 matches at 7 bases. TRBV6-7 is an ORF, with its function uncertain. Germline trimming cut 7 bases from V and 0 bases from J; bases unmatched to any gene: 12. The CDR3 totals 17 residues. CDR3 nucleotide sequence: TGTGCCAGCAAGCCGGGACAGCGAGACTATAGCAATCAGCCCCAGCATTTT. This codes for CASKPGQRDYSNQPQHF.